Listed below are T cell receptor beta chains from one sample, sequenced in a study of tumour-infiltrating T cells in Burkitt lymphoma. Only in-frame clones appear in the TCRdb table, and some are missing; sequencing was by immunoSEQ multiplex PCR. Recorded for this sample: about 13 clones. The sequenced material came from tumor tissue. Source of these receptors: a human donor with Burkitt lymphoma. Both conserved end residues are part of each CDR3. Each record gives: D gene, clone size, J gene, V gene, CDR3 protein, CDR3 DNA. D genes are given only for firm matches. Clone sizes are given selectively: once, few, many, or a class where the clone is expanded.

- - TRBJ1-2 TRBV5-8 CASCRYPRKTYGYTF TGTGCCAGCTGTAGATATCCACGAAAGACCTATGGCTACACCTTC
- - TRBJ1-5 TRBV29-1 CSARDGHQPQHF TGCAGCGCCCGGGACGGTCATCAGCCCCAGCATTTT
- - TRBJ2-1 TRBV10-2 CASSETSFYNEQFF TGCGCCAGCAGTGAGACTAGCTTCTACAATGAGCAGTTCTTC
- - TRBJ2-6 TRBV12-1 CASSQTSIGQSRANVLTF TGTGCCAGCAGCCAGACTTCTATAGGACAAAGTCGGGCCAACGTCCTGACTTTC
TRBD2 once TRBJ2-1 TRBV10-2 CASSGTSFYNEQFF TGCGCCAGCAGTGGGACTAGCTTCTACAATGAGCAGTTCTTC
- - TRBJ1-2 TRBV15 CATSSLISGKTYGYTF TGTGCCACCAGCTCCTTGATAAGTGGAAAGACCTATGGCTACACCTTC
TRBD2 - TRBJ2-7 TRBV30 CASPGLAVYEQYF TGTGCCTCCCCGGGACTAGCGGTCTACGAGCAGTACTTC